This T cell receptor beta chain was obtained from a study of type 1 regulatory T cells. Whole-study context: This in vitro CD4 product, T-allo10, is enriched for Tr1 cells and alloantigen-specific.

Graft donor-derived T-allo10 cells were described as host-alloantigen-specific, anergic, and alloantigen-specifically suppressive. The germline CDR1 and CDR2 sequences are DFQATT and SNEGSKA (reference sequence). The CDR3 contains 14 residues. V lost 1 base and J lost 6, with 12 bases in between. Comment on this clonotype: Its cognate antigen is unknown.

MiXCR, run by TCRdb on the reads, gives a single entry per CDR3 protein. Of over 55,000 distinct CDR3 sequences listed, 63% are singletons. V is TRBV20-1 and J is TRBJ2-2; no firm D call. This sequence was found in a human donor in good health. Sequencing used cultured T cells, either the whole culture or a sorted T cell fraction (not recorded which). Subset indicated: Tr1-enriched cell product generated in vitro against host alloantigens. The CDR3 DNA sequence: TGCAGTGCTAGAGCTGGTCTAGTGGCCGGGGAGCTGTTTTTT. Protein: CSARAGLVAGELFF.